The T cell receptor (beta chain) described here comes from a study of OX40 agonist ivuxolimab in advanced cancers. General observations from the study: Among patients with partial responses at 0.1-3.0 mg/kg, clonal expansion was among the lowest. Among the nonresponders, some also had low normalized T-cell clonal expansion.

The protocol was immunoSEQ multiplex PCR, while the TCRdb copy is restricted to in-frame clones and leaves out a portion. In the table there are around 70,000 clones, approximately 90% of which are singletons. Systemic immunosuppression or autoimmune disease history was grounds to exclude patients. The CDR3 sequence is 15 residues long. Germline V gene sequence: CDR1 SGHTA, CDR2 FQGNSA. V dropped 1 base and J dropped 2 bases, with 9 bases sitting between them. As concerns this clone: Its specificity is not known.

The sequence came from an adult with an advanced solid tumor such as melanoma, head and neck, liver or kidney cancer. The J gene is TRBJ2-1, the V gene TRBV7-2, with a possible D match to TRBD1 (5 bases). Specimen: CD4+ or CD8+ T cells sorted from blood, collected in a trial of the OX40 agonist ivuxolimab. CDR3 loop: CASSLDRTTYNEQFF. The CDR3 DNA follows: TGTGCCAGCAGCTTAGACAGGACAACCTACAATGAGCAGTTCTTC.